This TCR beta chain was documented in a study of blood T cell repertoires in COVID-19. V trimming: 4 bases; J trimming: 1 base; junction bases outside the gene matches: 7. CDR1 and CDR2 (germline): SGDLS, YYNGEE. The CDR3 sequence is 16 residues long. Original handling: Reference gene primer amplification gave nucleated cell count estimates. Assay: immunoSEQ multiplex PCR; the TCRdb copy retains only in-frame clones and omits some. V and J calls and clone size are given by that table; D and trimming were obtained from the DNA. There are tens of thousands of clones in the sample; roughly 86% occur only once, and 17% lies in the top ten.

The specimen sequenced was peripheral blood. The chain has TRBV9 and TRBJ2-1; 8 bases fit TRBD1. The TCR comes from a human donor in a cohort sampled during active COVID-19. The CDR3 nucleotides are TGTGCCAGCAGCTTACACACAGGGGGATCCTACAATGAGCAGTTCTTC. This gives the protein CASSLHTGGSYNEQFF.